This entry concerns a single T cell receptor beta chain. Using immunoSEQ multiplex PCR, the repertoire was profiled, and TCRdb retains in-frame clones only, with some absent. The table lists approximately 140,000 clones, roughly nine tenths of them singletons. The sample is drawn from a study of T cell responses to AZD1222 COVID-19 vaccine. This CDR3 has 16 amino acids. Germline V gene lookup returns CDR1 ENHRY and CDR2 SYGVKD. V was shortened by 2 bases and J by 1 base, with 14 bases between the two germline ends. The chain links TRBV10-3 to TRBJ2-5; a weak D match, TRBD2 (6 bases). This specimen was peripheral blood, taken 28 days after the second dose of the MenACWY control vaccine. The source of this sequence is an adult who received the MenACWY meningococcal vaccine as a control. This CDR3 reads CAISEPNAGPQETQYF. For the CDR3, the DNA is TGTGCCATCAGTGAGCCGAATGCGGGACCCCAAGAGACCCAGTACTTC.